This T cell receptor (beta chain) was obtained from a study of blood T cell repertoires in COVID-19. Study in general: T cells, B-cell-depleted T cells, or PBMCs provided the cDNA or gDNA that served as material.

With V trimmed by 0 bases and J by 4 bases, 10 bases remained unmatched. The germline CDR1 and CDR2 sequences are KGHSH and LQKENI. This CDR3 is 18 amino acids long. Original processing notes: By means of reference gene primer amplification, nucleated cell counts were estimated. Generated by immunoSEQ multiplex PCR, the TCRdb table keeps only in-frame clones and is missing some. D and trimming were read from the DNA, whereas the V and J calls and clone size are those reported in that table. The data show approximately 260,000 clones, 75% to 90% seen once. Material for sequencing was peripheral blood. The sequence derives from a man aged 55 to 70 who had recovered from COVID-19. The chain links TRBV18 to TRBJ2-5; the match to TRBD2 covers 11 bases. The CDR3 region is CASSPPLAGGPGGETQYF. The DNA for the CDR3 is TGTGCCAGCTCACCACCGTTAGCGGGGGGGCCCGGAGGAGAGACCCAGTACTTC.